The 25 T cell receptor beta chains reported below all come from one sample, sequenced in a study of T cells in Graves' hyperthyroidism and ophthalmopathy. What was amplified from RNA transcripts were TCR beta CDR3 regions. During a first-round RT-PCR of the TCR CDR3, the HTBI primer set was used. TCRdb reanalysed the multiplex PCR reads using MiXCR and keeps one entry per CDR3 protein. The profile covers hundreds of thousands of distinct CDR3 sequences, with around 15% appearing a single time and roughly 10% taken by the ten largest. Sequences were obtained from blood. The source of these receptors is a woman in her late teens or twenties with Graves' hyperthyroidism.

The chain employs TRBV3-1 and TRBJ2-1; TRBD1 is a possible D gene (6 bases). Germline V gene sequence: CDR1 LGHDT, CDR2 YNNKEL (reference sequence). The CDR3 has 13 residues. Trimming stripped 4 bases from V and 8 bases from J, with 12 bases between. CDR3 in amino acids: CASSLQGTYEQFF. The CDR3 DNA reads as TGTGCCAGCAGCCTACAAGGGACATATGAGCAGTTCTTC.

This clonotype came up many times. This chain links TRBV11-2 with TRBJ2-1; 8 nucleotides agree with TRBD2. V was clipped by 3 bases and J by 9 bases; unmatched bases: 10. Germline V lookup: CDR1 SGHAT, CDR2 FQNNGV. The CDR3 sequence is 15 residues long. Here the CDR3 reads CASSFTSAAGGEQFF. For the CDR3, the DNA is TGTGCCAGCAGCTTCACGTCGGCGGCGGGGGGTGAGCAGTTCTTC.

There are a few counts of this clonotype. The chain joins TRBV24-1 to TRBJ2-5; D could derive from TRBD1 or TRBD2 (5 bases each). CDR1 KGHDR and CDR2 SFDVKD come from the germline V gene. With 3 bases removed from V and 1 base from J, the gap between germline ends came to 17 bases. The CDR3 covers 17 residues. CDR3 coding DNA: TGTGCCACCAGTGATCCGGGACCAAAGGAGACCCAAGAGACCCAGTACTTC. Protein sequence: CATSDPGPKETQETQYF.

CDR3 protein: CATSRVSLAGDTQYF. The CDR3 region has the DNA TGTGCCACCAGCAGAGTGAGTCTAGCGGGAGATACGCAGTATTTT. The V and J genes are TRBV15 and TRBJ2-3, with 8 bases aligning to TRBD2. Germline CDR1 and CDR2: LNHNV and YYDKDF (reference sequence). This CDR3 comprises 15 residues. V was clipped by 1 base and J by 5 bases; unmatched bases: 5.

The sample holds many counts of this clonotype. The chain carries TRBV2 and TRBJ1-1; TRBD1 might be the D (5 bases). Germline CDR1 reads SNHLY; CDR2 reads FYNNEI. Trimming cost V 4 bases and J 3 bases, with 12 bases left between them. This CDR3 region has 14 residues. CDR3 coding DNA: TGTGCCAGCAGTGCGGAGGGGTTGGACACTGAAGCTTTCTTT. Its translation is CASSAEGLDTEAFF.

This clonotype appeared a few times. This chain links TRBV15 with TRBJ2-1, with 7 positions matching TRBD2. Germline CDR1 reads LNHNV; CDR2 reads YYDKDF (reference sequence). The CDR3 consists of 13 residues. J was trimmed by 7 bases and V by 3 bases; bases with no gene match: 3. CDR3 sequence (DNA): TGTGCCACCAGCAGGAATAGCGGGAATGAGCAGTTCTTC. Its protein product is CATSRNSGNEQFF. Combining the CDR3 with reference TRBV15 and TRBJ2-1 gives the whole variable domain DAMVIQNPRYQVTQFGKPVTLSCSQTLNHNVMYWYQQKSSQAPKLLFHYYDKDFNNEADTPDNFQSRRPNTSFCFLDIRSPGLGDTAMYLCATSRNSGNEQFFGPGTRLTVL.

This sequence joins TRBV4-1 and TRBJ2-2; D may be TRBD2 (6 bases). CDR3 length equals 16 residues. V lost 0 bases and J 4 bases, leaving 12 bases between the germline ends. In germline, CDR1 is MGHRA, CDR2 YSYEKL. DNA of the CDR3: TGCGCCAGCAGCCAAGAGGGGACTCCAATCACCGGGGAGCTGTTTTTT. Amino acid sequence: CASSQEGTPITGELFF.

This clonotype appeared many times. The chain combines TRBV6-1 with TRBJ2-7; the match to TRBD1 covers 9 bases. The CDR3 has 15 amino acids. V shed 7 bases, J shed 3 bases, and the junction held 10 bases outside the gene matches. Germline V CDR1 and CDR2: MNHNS, SASEGT. The CDR3 is CASTPLGQGDYEQYF. The CDR3 coding sequence is TGTGCCAGCACCCCCTTGGGACAGGGTGACTACGAGCAGTACTTC.

This clonotype was found many times. The V call is TRBV20-1, the J call TRBJ2-4; no clear D gene. The CDR3 is 14 residues long. Germline V gives CDR1 DFQATT, CDR2 SNEGSKA (reference sequence). V dropped 4 bases and J dropped 0 bases, with 10 bases sitting between them. CDR3: CSAISGLAKNIQYF. The CDR3 nucleotides are TGCAGTGCTATATCCGGCCTAGCCAAAAACATTCAGTACTTC.

Comment on this clonotype: A much more abundant neighbour one base away suggests this may be a read error. The chain combines TRBV20-1 with TRBJ2-7, with 11 bases identical to TRBD1. CDR1 and CDR2 from the germline V gene are DFQATT and SNEGSKA (reference sequence). The ends lost 6 bases at V and 7 bases at J; junction bases unmatched: 8. The CDR3 extends over 13 amino acids. CDR3 sequence (DNA): TGCAGTGCATGGGGACAGGGGGGCGATGAGCAGTACTTC. It encodes CSAWGQGGDEQYF.

This clonotype has at least ten counts. This rearrangement joins TRBV6-1 to TRBJ2-7; D gene uncertain. Trimming pared 6 bases from V and 2 bases from J, leaving 5 bases between. CDR3 length equals 11 residues. CDR1 is MNHNS and CDR2 is SASEGT in the germline V gene. The CDR3 nucleotides are TGTGCCAGCAGGTCAACCTACGAGCAGTACTTC. It is translated as CASRSTYEQYF.

There are a few counts of this clonotype. The rearrangement joins TRBV2 to TRBJ2-1; 7 positions match TRBD2. V lost 5 bases to trimming and J lost 8 bases; unmatched junction nucleotides: 12. The CDR3 is 15 amino acids. The germline gives CDR1 SNHLY, CDR2 FYNNEI. CDR3 residues: CASSTVAGARDEQFF. The CDR3 DNA follows: TGTGCCAGCAGTACCGTGGCGGGAGCTCGGGATGAGCAGTTCTTC.

This clonotype was counted many times. CDR3 nucleotides: TGTGCCAGCAGCTTAACACCAGGGAACGGCTACACCTTC. Translated: CASSLTPGNGYTF. The rearrangement uses TRBV7-3 and TRBJ1-2; a possible D gene is TRBD1 (5 bases). The V gene's germline CDR1 is SGHTA and CDR2 FQGTGA. Trimming removed 0 bases from V and 8 bases from J, with 10 bases in between. The CDR3 spans 13 residues.

This clonotype was counted at least ten times. This chain uses TRBV4-3 with TRBJ2-7; weak D call: TRBD1 (5 bases). Trimming stripped 0 bases from V and 3 bases from J, with 6 bases between. Germline CDR1 LGHNA, CDR2 YSLEER. The CDR3 runs to 13 residues. DNA of the CDR3: TGCGCCAGCAGCCAAGATCAGGGCTACGAGCAGTACTTC. Protein: CASSQDQGYEQYF.

The gene calls are TRBV25-1 and TRBJ2-4; D may correspond to TRBD1 or TRBD2 (5 bases each). In germline, CDR1 is MGHDK, CDR2 SYGVNS. The CDR3 totals 14 residues. V was cut by 3 bases and J by 1 base, with 7 bases left in between. The DNA of the CDR3 is TGTGCCAGCAGTGACCGGGACGCCAAAAACATTCAGTACTTC. Its translation: CASSDRDAKNIQYF.

This clonotype was detected ten times or more. The chain carries TRBV6-1 and TRBJ2-5; TRBD2 might be the D (6 bases). The germline V gene encodes CDR1 MNHNS and CDR2 SASEGT. The V end lost 7 bases, the J end lost 5 bases, and 17 bases lay between the germline ends. This CDR3 has 14 residues. CDR3 sequence (DNA): TGTGCCAGCAAGATGCGGGACGGATGGGAGACCCAGTACTTC. Its protein is CASKMRDGWETQYF.

In this sample, this clonotype turned up a few times. This chain connects TRBV30 to TRBJ1-3, with no clear D. The CDR3 is made up of 16 amino acids. Trimming took off 0 bases at V and 0 bases at J, with 12 bases between the two ends. Germline CDR1 and CDR2: GTSNPN and SVGIG (reference sequence). The CDR3 DNA is TGTGCCTGGAGTGTACCGGCGCAGAGCTCTGGAAACACCATATATTTT. Protein sequence: CAWSVPAQSSGNTIYF.

The V call is TRBV14, the J call TRBJ2-1; tentatively, D is TRBD2 (5 bases). Trimming left V 1 base short and J 0 bases short, with 10 bases between. This CDR3 contains 16 residues. CDR1 is SGHDN, CDR2 FVKESK, per germline. CDR3: CASSQAGRGSYNEQFF. CDR3 coding DNA: TGTGCCAGCAGCCAAGCGGGGAGAGGCTCCTACAATGAGCAGTTCTTC.

In this sample, this clonotype turned up many times. V gene TRBV29-1 combines with J gene TRBJ2-3; 7 positions agree with TRBD2. This CDR3 region has 15 residues. With V trimmed by 1 base and J by 2 bases, 6 bases remained unmatched. Germline assignment: CDR1 SQVTM and CDR2 ANQGSEA. CDR3 coding DNA: TGCAGCGTTGAAGGGGCGGGAGCGCCCACAGATACGCAGTATTTT. Translated: CSVEGAGAPTDTQYF.

In its sample, this clonotype was seen many times. The rearrangement links TRBV28 to TRBJ1-2, with D unresolved. Trimming cost V 3 bases and J 1 base, with 15 bases left between them. This CDR3 contains 16 residues. Germline V gene data show CDR1 as MDHEN and CDR2 as SYDVKM. In DNA form, the CDR3 reads TGTGCCAGCAGTTTTATGACCCCCCTTAGTAACTATGGCTACACCTTC. Its translation: CASSFMTPLSNYGYTF.

There are many counts of this clonotype. This chain connects TRBV10-2 to TRBJ1-1; no reliable D call. Deletions cut 4 bases from V and 4 bases from J, with 13 bases between. Germline assignment: CDR1 WSHSY and CDR2 SAAADI. The CDR3 contains 14 residues. In DNA, the CDR3 is TGCGCCAGCAGTGTTATTCGGCAGGCCACTGAAGCTTTCTTT. This gives the protein CASSVIRQATEAFF.

There are many counts of this clonotype. This chain links TRBV2 with TRBJ1-1; 7 bases fit TRBD1. The germline V gene has CDR1 SNHLY and CDR2 FYNNEI. V shed 1 base, J shed 1 base, and the junction held 0 bases outside the gene matches. The length of the CDR3 is 14 residues. CDR3 DNA: TGTGCCAGCAGTGAAGACAGGGGGAACACTGAAGCTTTCTTT. Amino acid sequence: CASSEDRGNTEAFF.

This rearrangement joins TRBV6-1 to TRBJ1-5, with no clear D. V lost 6 bases to trimming and J lost 3 bases, with 24 bases between them. The germline gives CDR1 MNHNS, CDR2 SASEGT. CDR3 length: 18 amino acids. This CDR3 is CASSPGPSRRSHNQPQHF. In DNA, the CDR3 is TGTGCCAGCAGCCCCGGCCCCAGTAGGAGGAGTCACAATCAGCCCCAGCATTTT.

This clonotype was recorded a few times. The genes are TRBV7-3 and TRBJ2-1; the D is unclear. V lost 1 base, J lost 0 bases, and 16 bases lay in between. Germline V gene data show CDR1 as SGHTA and CDR2 as FQGTGA. CDR3 length: 18 residues. DNA for the CDR3: TGTGCCAGCAGCTTAAGTAGCTCCCTTGCGAGCTCCTACAATGAGCAGTTCTTC. Protein sequence: CASSLSSSLASSYNEQFF.

The chain is built from TRBV7-9 and TRBJ1-1; perhaps TRBD1 as D (5 bases). Germline-derived CDR1 and CDR2 are SEHNR and FQNEAQ (reference sequence). Deletions cut 3 bases from V and 6 bases from J, with 17 bases between. The CDR3 runs to 15 residues. The CDR3 protein is CASSLIEGWGAEAFF. CDR3 in DNA: TGTGCCAGCAGCTTGATTGAGGGGTGGGGCGCTGAAGCTTTCTTT.